This is a list of T cell receptor beta chains from one sample in a study of blood T cells in healthy people across ages. Each CDR3 protein gets one entry after TCRdb re-called the 5' RACE reads with MiXCR. The sample records about 320,000 distinct CDR3 sequences, roughly 27% being singletons. The sample was blood. The receptors derive from a woman aged 70-85 years in good health. CDR3s include the opening cysteine and the closing phenylalanine or tryptophan. A D gene is named only where the DNA matches it firmly. The listing skips clone size in some rows; elsewhere it reads once, few, many or a size class.

J gene,D gene,V gene,clone size,CDR3 DNA,CDR3 protein
TRBJ2-3,TRBD2,TRBV7-3,NA,TGTGCCAGCAGCCCGGGACTAGCGGGAGATACGCAGTATTTT,CASSPGLAGDTQYF
TRBJ2-1,NA,TRBV11-2,few,TGTGCCAGCAGCTTGGGGCAGGGCGTATCTCAGCAGTTCTTC,CASSLGQGVSQQFF
TRBJ1-5,NA,TRBV20-1,few,TGCAGTGCCACACCTAACGGACAGCTTTCCTTTCAGCCCCAGCATTTT,CSATPNGQLSFQPQHF
TRBJ2-3,NA,TRBV3-1,NA,TGTGCCAGCAGCCAAGACGGTTTCACAGATACGCAGTATTTT,CASSQDGFTDTQYF
TRBJ2-1,TRBD2,TRBV9,few,TGTGCCAGCAGCGTAACTAGCGGGAGTAGAGAGCAGTTCTTC,CASSVTSGSREQFF
TRBJ2-5,NA,TRBV12-3/TRBV12-4,NA,TGTGCCAACAGTCAAAAAGCGGAGACCCAGTACTTC,CANSQKAETQYF
TRBJ2-7,NA,TRBV20-1,many,TGCAGTGCTATTCGGGGGGCTACCTACGAGCAGTACTTC,CSAIRGATYEQYF
TRBJ1-1,NA,TRBV4-1,NA,TGCGCCAGCAGCCAATCCCCGACAGGTAACATGAACACTGAAGCTTTCTTT,CASSQSPTGNMNTEAFF
TRBJ1-1,NA,TRBV6-5,NA,TGTGCCAGCAGTAAAGCGAGAGAAAACACTGAAGCTTTCTTT,CASSKARENTEAFF
TRBJ2-5,TRBD1,TRBV7-2,many,TGTGCCGAAGGTCGTTGGCAGGGGGCTTTCGAAGCGGAGACCCAGTACTTC,CAEGRWQGAFEAETQYF
TRBJ1-4,NA,TRBV14,NA,TGTGCCAGCAGCCAAGATGTGGGCAGGAGGGGTGAAAAACTGTTTTTT,CASSQDVGRRGEKLFF
TRBJ2-1,NA,TRBV2,NA,TGTGCCAGCAGTGAAGTTCATGAGGGAGGCGTTGGTGAGCAGTTCTTC,CASSEVHEGGVGEQFF
TRBJ2-7,NA,TRBV2,NA,TGTGCCAGCAGTGAAGCCCCCAGCCACAGGGACTACGAGCAGTACTTC,CASSEAPSHRDYEQYF
TRBJ2-5,TRBD2,TRBV10-3,NA,TGTGCCATCAGTGAGTCGGGGACTAGAATGGAGACCCAGTACTTC,CAISESGTRMETQYF
TRBJ2-5,NA,TRBV20-1,few,TGCAGTGCTAGAAACAGGGCGCAAGAGACCCAGTACTTC,CSARNRAQETQYF
TRBJ1-2,NA,TRBV28,NA,TGTGCCAGCAGCAGGGTTTATGGCTACACCTTC,CASSRVYGYTF
TRBJ1-5,NA,TRBV29-1,few,TGCAGCGTTGGGACGGGTAATCAGCCCCAGCATTTT,CSVGTGNQPQHF
TRBJ2-5,NA,TRBV27,few,TGTGCCAGCAGTTTGCACAATAAAGAGACCCAGTACTTC,CASSLHNKETQYF
TRBJ1-1,TRBD1,TRBV7-2,NA,TGTGCCAGCAGCCCCGGGGACAGGCGGATGAACACTGAAGCTTTCTTT,CASSPGDRRMNTEAFF
TRBJ2-3,NA,TRBV7-7,few,TGTGCTAGCAGCCCCGACAGATTCACAGATACGCAGTATTTT,CASSPDRFTDTQYF
TRBJ2-3,NA,TRBV14,NA,TGTGCCAGCAGCCAGAGACGGGGGACCACCGATACGCAGTATTTT,CASSQRRGTTDTQYF
TRBJ2-1,TRBD2,TRBV11-2,few,TGTGCCAGCAGCTTCATAGCGGGAGGGGGGGAGCAGTTCTTC,CASSFIAGGGEQFF
TRBJ2-1,NA,TRBV14,few,TGTGCCAGCAGCTCTTACCAACCAGGGCGAGAATATGAGCAGTTCTTC,CASSSYQPGREYEQFF
TRBJ2-7,NA,TRBV7-9,NA,TGTGCCAGCAGTCCAACCGGGACAATCGAGCAGTACTTC,CASSPTGTIEQYF
TRBJ2-3,NA,TRBV7-3,few,TGTGCCAGCAGCTTAGGCGGGCTCACAGATACGCAGTATTTT,CASSLGGLTDTQYF
TRBJ2-7,NA,TRBV7-8,NA,TGTGCCAGCAGCTTAGTGATGTACGAGCAGTACTTC,CASSLVMYEQYF
TRBJ1-2,TRBD1,TRBV6-6,NA,TGTGCCAGCAGTTATACTTGGCAGGGGGAGGTTGGCTACACCTTC,CASSYTWQGEVGYTF
TRBJ2-1,TRBD2,TRBV7-9,once,TGTGCCAGCAGCGCCAGCGGGAGCTATGAGCAGTTCTTC,CASSASGSYEQFF
TRBJ1-5,NA,TRBV2,few,TGTGCCAGCAGCGGATTGCTTTGGGACAATCAGCCCCAGCATTTT,CASSGLLWDNQPQHF
TRBJ1-5,NA,TRBV5-6,few,TGTGCCAGCAGCTACGGGAACAATCAGCCCCAGCATTTT,CASSYGNNQPQHF
TRBJ1-2,NA,TRBV29-1,many,TGCAGCGTTGGAGGCAGGGTGGATGGCTACACCTTC,CSVGGRVDGYTF
TRBJ1-2,NA,TRBV15,many,TGTGCCACCAGCAGAGCCGAAACAGGGAAGGGTGGCTACACCTTC,CATSRAETGKGGYTF
TRBJ2-1,NA,TRBV5-1,few,TGCGCCAGCAGCTTCGGTAACGGAAACAATGAGCAGTTCTTC,CASSFGNGNNEQFF
TRBJ2-1,TRBD2,TRBV10-2,few,TGCGCCAGCAGAGGGAGGGATGAGCAGTTCTTC,CASRGRDEQFF
TRBJ2-7,TRBD1,TRBV11-2,NA,TGTGCCAGCAGCATAGGACAGGGGAAAAATTACGAGCAGTACTTC,CASSIGQGKNYEQYF